The 30 T cell receptor beta chains in this list originate from one sample, sequenced in a study of response to subunit inactivated influenza vaccine. Using its own MiXCR run on the RT-PCR reads, TCRdb lists one record per CDR3 protein. The sample consists of 650,000 to 800,000 distinct CDR3 sequences, approximately 17% of them appearing once. The material sequenced was PBMCs from blood, taken 5 days after vaccination. Every receptor here comes from a man aged 45-60 years who received an inactivated influenza vaccine.

The table lists this clonotype with a few counts. The DNA of the CDR3 is TGCGCCAGCAGTGAGTCGGGGTGGATAGCGGGGGAGACCCAGTACTTC. It is translated as CASSESGWIAGETQYF. The V call is TRBV10-2, the J call TRBJ2-5; 8 bases fit TRBD2. Germline V CDR1 and CDR2: WSHSY, SAAADI. V lost 0 bases to trimming and J lost 5 bases; unmatched junction nucleotides: 8. CDR3 length equals 16 residues.

The rearrangement uses TRBV20-1 and TRBJ2-3, with TRBD1 as a possible D gene (5 bases). Trimming took off 3 bases at V and 5 bases at J, with 6 bases between the two ends. CDR1 and CDR2 from the germline V gene are DFQATT and SNEGSKA (reference sequence). The CDR3 sequence is 11 residues long. As DNA, the CDR3 is TGCAGTGCTAGCAGGGTAGATACGCAGTATTTT. This gives the protein CSASRVDTQYF.

The chain couples TRBV10-3 to TRBJ2-7, with TRBD1 identical over 7 bases. Germline V gene sequence: CDR1 ENHRY, CDR2 SYGVKD. With V trimmed by 6 bases and J by 2 bases, 7 bases remained unmatched. This CDR3 region has 14 residues. The DNA for the CDR3 is TGTGCCATCAGCTCACAGGGGTCCCCCTACGAGCAGTACTTC. Residues: CAISSQGSPYEQYF.

The rearrangement uses TRBV10-3 and TRBJ2-1; 9 nucleotides agree with TRBD2. V lost 4 bases and J lost 6; bases outside the gene matches: 10. This CDR3 is built from 16 residues. Germline V gene data show CDR1 as ENHRY and CDR2 as SYGVKD. The CDR3 DNA follows: TGTGCCATCAGTGGGCCTAGCGGGGAGGTAGTCAATGAGCAGTTCTTC. It is translated as CAISGPSGEVVNEQFF.

J is TRBJ2-4 and V is TRBV24-1, with TRBD1 matching 7 bases. Looked up from germline, CDR1 is KGHDR and CDR2 is SFDVKD. The CDR3 has 13 residues. The ends lost 4 bases at V and 13 bases at J; junction bases unmatched: 9. The CDR3 bases are TGTGCCACCAGTGACATAATGACAGGGTCGCAGTACTTC. Its translation is CATSDIMTGSQYF.

This clonotype was counted ten times or more. The chain is built from TRBV5-1 and TRBJ1-5; D is ambiguous. Germline loops: CDR1 SGHRS, CDR2 YFSETQ. This CDR3 spans 15 amino acids. V lost 4 bases, J lost 4 bases, and 15 bases lay in between. CDR3 nucleotides: TGCGCCAGCAGCATCCACGGGGATCCGAATCAGCCCCAGCATTTT. Translating gives CASSIHGDPNQPQHF. Supplemented by reference TRBV5-1 and TRBJ1-5, the full variable domain reads KAGVTQTPRYLIKTRGQQVTLSCSPISGHRSVSWYQQTPGQGLQFLFEYFSETQRNKGNFPGRFSGRQFSNSRSEMNVSTLELGDSALYLCASSIHGDPNQPQHFGDGTRLSIL.

This clonotype was seen only a few times. The chain carries TRBV6-2 or TRBV6-3 and TRBJ2-7, with unresolved D. CDR3 size: 18 residues. Germline CDR1 MNHEY, CDR2 SVGEGT. With 2 bases removed from V and 0 bases from J, the gap between germline ends came to 20 bases. CDR3 coding DNA: TGTGCCAGCAGTTACCGGAACTTTATTCGGCGAAGCTCCTACGAGCAGTACTTC. Protein product: CASSYRNFIRRSSYEQYF.

Worth noting for this clonotype: This clone may be a read error of a much larger clone one base away. V gene TRBV12-3 or TRBV12-4 combines with J gene TRBJ2-6; no reliable D call. V shed 6 bases and J shed 3 bases, with 9 bases lying between them. This CDR3 region has 14 residues. CDR3 in amino acids: CASSISCGANVLTF. The CDR3 DNA is TGTGCCAGCAGCATAAGCTGTGGGGCCAACGTCCTGACTTTC.

The J gene is TRBJ2-3, the V gene TRBV5-1; no firm D call. The germline gives CDR1 SGHRS, CDR2 YFSETQ. Trimming took 0 bases from V and 1 from J, leaving 12 bases between them. The CDR3 is 16 residues long. The DNA of the CDR3 is TGCGCCAGCAGCTTGGCAGGTCAAAGGGGCACAGATACGCAGTATTTT. Protein product: CASSLAGQRGTDTQYF.

This clonotype was picked up a small number of times. The chain links TRBV7-2 to TRBJ2-7, with 7 bases matching TRBD1. Looked up from germline, CDR1 is SGHTA and CDR2 is FQGNSA. V dropped 3 bases and J dropped 2; count of bases not matched to a gene: 7. The CDR3 sequence is 15 residues long. CDR3 residues: CASSFSGTEAYEQYF. In DNA, the CDR3 is TGTGCCAGCAGCTTCTCCGGGACAGAGGCCTACGAGCAGTACTTC.

This clonotype turned up a few times. The V call is TRBV10-3, the J call TRBJ2-1, with TRBD2 identical over 7 bases. Germline-derived CDR1 and CDR2 are ENHRY and SYGVKD. This CDR3 has 16 residues. Trimming at V came to 2 bases and at J to 7 bases, leaving 11 bases not matched to a gene. The CDR3: CAISEPGAGVGNEQFF. The CDR3 DNA follows: TGTGCCATCAGTGAGCCTGGTGCGGGAGTGGGAAATGAGCAGTTCTTC.

This clonotype was seen more than once but under ten times. The chain recombines TRBV7-2 with TRBJ2-1, with 7 bases matching TRBD2. CDR3 size: 16 residues. CDR1 is SGHTA and CDR2 is FQGNSA in the germline V gene. V lost 1 base to trimming and J lost 6 bases; unmatched junction nucleotides: 9. In DNA, the CDR3 is TGTGCCAGCAGCTTAGGGGGGGGTTTGAGTTCCAATGAGCAGTTCTTC. Encoded protein: CASSLGGGLSSNEQFF.

V and J are TRBV7-9 and TRBJ1-4; no definite D call. The CDR3 totals 13 residues. Germline CDR1 reads SEHNR; CDR2 reads FQNEAQ (reference sequence). V was cut by 4 bases and J by 8 bases, with 11 bases left in between. The CDR3 spells CASSSWDGEKLFF. The CDR3 DNA is TGTGCCAGCAGCTCCTGGGATGGGGAAAAACTGTTTTTT.

There are many counts of this clonotype. The genes are TRBV5-6 and TRBJ2-1; the match to TRBD2 covers 14 bases. Trimming cost V 4 bases and J 4 bases; bases outside gene matches: 13. In germline, CDR1 is SGHDT, CDR2 YYEEEE. The CDR3 is 19 amino acids. CDR3 coding DNA: TGTGCCAGCAGCCCGACGACTAGCGGGAGGGCCAGAGGTTACAATGAGCAGTTCTTC. Translation gives CASSPTTSGRARGYNEQFF.

This clonotype was recorded at least ten times. The genes are TRBV12-3 or TRBV12-4 and TRBJ2-3, with 9 bases aligning to TRBD1. The CDR3 contains 13 residues. J gave up 5 bases and V 8 bases, and 5 bases lay outside the gene matches. The CDR3 region is CASGRQGGDTQYF. The CDR3 DNA reads as TGTGCCAGCGGAAGACAGGGGGGAGATACGCAGTATTTT.

The sample holds a few counts of this clonotype. J is TRBJ2-7 and V is TRBV20-1; D remains ambiguous. This CDR3 is 11 amino acids long. Germline CDR1 and CDR2: DFQATT and SNEGSKA (reference sequence). Trimming stripped 4 bases from V and 3 bases from J, with 7 bases between. CDR3 loop: CSANLGYEQYF. The CDR3 DNA reads as TGCAGTGCTAATCTCGGCTACGAGCAGTACTTC.

The chain combines TRBV28 with TRBJ1-2, with 8 bases that match TRBD1. V lost 0 bases and J lost 4; bases outside the gene matches: 1. The CDR3 length is 14 residues. Germline V gene lookup returns CDR1 MDHEN and CDR2 SYDVKM. In nucleotides, the CDR3 is TGTGCCAGCAGTTTATGGGGACAGGCCTATGGCTACACCTTC. This gives the protein CASSLWGQAYGYTF.

The rearrangement joins TRBV4-3 to TRBJ1-1, with D maybe TRBD1 (5 bases). This CDR3 has 17 amino acids. V was cut by 0 bases and J by 0 bases, with 14 bases left in between. Germline assignment: CDR1 LGHNA and CDR2 YSLEER. In DNA, the CDR3 is TGCGCCAGCAGCCAAGATACCGGGGGGACCATGAACACTGAAGCTTTCTTT. Translating gives CASSQDTGGTMNTEAFF.

The V call is TRBV6-5, the J call TRBJ2-7; TRBD2 matches 9 bases. With V trimmed by 0 bases and J by 4 bases, 7 bases remained unmatched. This CDR3 is 16 amino acids long. In germline, CDR1 is MNHEY, CDR2 SVGAGI. This chain's CDR3 is CASSYSRVAGEYEQYF. The CDR3 DNA follows: TGTGCCAGCAGTTACTCTAGGGTAGCGGGAGAGTACGAGCAGTACTTC.

The rearrangement joins TRBV4-2 to TRBJ2-1; TRBD2 agrees at 10 bases. The CDR3 runs to 15 residues. Germline CDR1 is LGHNA and CDR2 is YNFKEQ. Unmatched junction bases numbered 5, after V lost 4 bases and J lost 5 bases. CDR3 sequence reads: CASSRGLAENNEQFF. The CDR3 DNA reads as TGTGCCAGCAGCCGTGGACTAGCGGAGAACAATGAGCAGTTCTTC.

The V gene is TRBV4-3, the J gene TRBJ1-6, with 10 nucleotides matching TRBD1. CDR1 and CDR2 (germline): LGHNA, YSLEER. The CDR3 is 17 residues long. V dropped 1 base and J dropped 6; count of bases not matched to a gene: 6. CDR3 in DNA: TGCGCCAGCAGCCAAGCTGTTTGGGACAGGGGTAATTCACCCCTCCACTTT. It translates to CASSQAVWDRGNSPLHF.

This sequence joins TRBV12-3 or TRBV12-4 and TRBJ1-2; D possibly corresponds to TRBD1 (5 bases). V was cut by 7 bases and J by 7 bases, with 25 bases left in between. The length of the CDR3 is 16 residues. The CDR3 here is CASTLGFGDPVAGYTF. CDR3 DNA: TGTGCCAGCACCCTTGGCTTCGGGGACCCCGTGGCTGGCTACACCTTC.

At least ten counts were recorded for this clonotype. CDR3 in DNA: TGTGCCTCAGAGGCGGCTGGGGCCGGGGAGCTGTTTTTT. Translated, it gives CASEAAGAGELFF. The chain couples TRBV12-3 or TRBV12-4 to TRBJ2-2; D is unclear. V was clipped by 11 bases and J by 6 bases, with 16 bases between them. This CDR3 spans 13 amino acids.

CDR3 DNA: TGTGCCAGCAGCCAAGATCGTTCGGGACGGTTACTGTTTTTT. This encodes CASSQDRSGRLLFF. The chain joins TRBV4-2 to TRBJ1-4; TRBD1 might be the D (5 bases). The CDR3 consists of 14 residues. From germline, CDR1 is LGHNA and CDR2 YNFKEQ. V lost 0 bases, J lost 13 bases, and 15 bases lay in between.

This clonotype was seen a handful of times. V usage is TRBV18 and J usage is TRBJ2-5; no clear D. The CDR3 has 16 residues. With 0 bases removed from V and 5 bases from J, the gap between germline ends came to 16 bases. The germline gives CDR1 KGHSH, CDR2 LQKENI. The CDR3: CASSPPTAVADETQYF. In DNA form, the CDR3 reads TGTGCCAGCTCACCACCTACCGCGGTGGCAGATGAGACCCAGTACTTC.

The chain couples TRBV7-2 to TRBJ2-1; D possibly corresponds to TRBD1 (6 bases). Germline V gene lookup returns CDR1 SGHTA and CDR2 FQGNSA. This CDR3 is 13 amino acids long. The germline V and J ends were trimmed by 5 bases and 7 bases, with 12 bases remaining between them. The CDR3 reads CASSDRFRNEQFF. CDR3 sequence (DNA): TGTGCCAGCAGCGACAGGTTCAGGAATGAGCAGTTCTTC.

Only a few counts were recorded for this clonotype. V and J are TRBV24-1 and TRBJ1-4; D might be TRBD1 (6 bases). CDR3 length equals 13 residues. Trimming left V 4 bases short and J 5 bases short, with 7 bases between. Germline CDR1 reads KGHDR; CDR2 reads SFDVKD. The CDR3 reads CATSEGGNEKLFF. In DNA form, the CDR3 reads TGTGCCACCAGTGAAGGGGGGAATGAAAAACTGTTTTTT.

The chain couples TRBV4-1 to TRBJ2-7; weak D call: TRBD1 (6 bases). V dropped 4 bases and J dropped 0 bases, with 13 bases sitting between them. The CDR3 covers 15 residues. Germline CDR1 MGHRA, CDR2 YSYEKL. CDR3 coding DNA: TGCGCCAGCAGCCGACAGGCTGGGGTCTCCTACGAGCAGTACTTC. It specifies CASSRQAGVSYEQYF.

In this sample, this clonotype turned up many times. This chain connects TRBV12-3 or TRBV12-4 to TRBJ2-7; a weak D match, TRBD2 (5 bases). Trimming left V 7 bases short and J 2 bases short, with 15 bases between. The CDR3 contains 14 residues. CDR3 DNA: TGTGCCAGCAAGGACTCGGTAGTTCCCTACGAGCAGTACTTC. Translated: CASKDSVVPYEQYF.

V is TRBV27 and J is TRBJ2-1, with 9 bases that match TRBD2. This CDR3 is 13 amino acids long. Trimming took 5 bases from V and 14 from J; bases not matched to a gene: 10. Germline V gives CDR1 MNHEY, CDR2 SMNVEV (reference sequence). In DNA form, the CDR3 reads TGTGCCAGCAGTCACGGTAGCGGGAGTTGGGAGTTCTTC. Translated, it gives CASSHGSGSWEFF.